The 16 T cell receptor beta chains below all came from one sample that was sequenced in a study of T cells after yellow fever vaccination (dated 2019 in TCRdb). The method behind the library was 5' RACE. Sequencing took place on an Illumina NovaSeq 6000. TCRdb redid the processing of the public reads, applying fastp at Q25 and MiXCR, and retained in-frame beta chains. CDR3 protein duplicates are merged, each entry listing the most common genes and DNA. Here the sample has approximately 300,000 distinct CDR3 sequences; about 10% occur a single time. About 3.3% of the sample lies in the top ten. The sample's treatment or condition label, in plain terms: live attenuated yellow fever vaccine strain. Sequencing was performed on CD4+ T cells sorted from PBMCs, taken 45 days after the yellow fever booster vaccination. The receptors were gathered from a man in his late teens or twenties who received the YFV17D yellow fever vaccine.

This clonotype was seen a few times. The chain recombines TRBV21-1 with TRBJ2-3. TRBV21-1 is a documented pseudogene. The CDR3 contains 17 residues. DNA for the CDR3: TGTGCCAGCAGCCCGGTGGGCAGCGAAATTAGCACAGATACGCAGTATTTT. As protein: CASSPVGSEISTDTQYF.

This clonotype came up a few times. The rearrangement links TRBV30 to TRBJ2-1, with TRBD1 identical over 7 bases. Germline V gene sequence: CDR1 GTSNPN, CDR2 SVGIG (reference sequence). V shed 7 bases and J 6 bases; nucleotides not matched to a gene: 15. The CDR3 length is 15 residues. CDR3 amino acids: CALTGTYRGGNEQFF. The CDR3 nucleotides are TGTGCCTTGACAGGGACATACAGAGGAGGCAATGAGCAGTTCTTC.

The chain joins TRBV7-6 to TRBJ1-3; D gene uncertain. Germline CDR1 SGHVS, CDR2 FNYEAQ. This CDR3 has 14 amino acids. The germline V and J ends were trimmed by 4 bases and 2 bases, with 9 bases remaining between them. The CDR3 reads CASSSTSAGNTIYF. In nucleotides, the CDR3 is TGTGCCAGCAGCTCGACGTCGGCTGGAAACACCATATATTTT.

This sequence joins TRBV30 and TRBJ1-5; D gene unclear. The CDR3 runs 15 residues. V lost 1 base and J 0 bases, leaving 10 bases between the germline ends. Germline CDR1 is GTSNPN and CDR2 is SVGIG (reference sequence). The CDR3 reads CAWSASGTSNQPQHF. CDR3 DNA sequence: TGTGCCTGGAGTGCTTCGGGCACTAGCAATCAGCCCCAGCATTTT.

In this sample, this clonotype turned up a few times. The CDR3, as DNA: TGCGCCAGCAGTTCGGGACTAGGTGGTTCAGATACGCAGTATTTT. Translated: CASSSGLGGSDTQYF. The chain couples TRBV5-1 to TRBJ2-3, with 8 bases fitting TRBD2. The CDR3 runs to 15 residues. Germline CDR1 is SGHRS and CDR2 is YFSETQ. V was clipped by 5 bases and J by 4 bases; unmatched bases: 9. Full variable domain (rest looked up from reference TRBV5-1 and TRBJ2-3): KAGVTQTPRYLIKTRGQQVTLSCSPISGHRSVSWYQQTPGQGLQFLFEYFSETQRNKGNFPGRFSGRQFSNSRSEMNVSTLELGDSALYLCASSSGLGGSDTQYFGPGTRLTVL.

This chain links TRBV19 with TRBJ1-5; D is perhaps TRBD1 (6 bases). The germline V and J ends were trimmed by 3 bases and 3 bases, with 9 bases remaining between them. There are 14 residues in the CDR3. Germline values: CDR1 LNHDA, CDR2 SQIVND (reference sequence). Here the CDR3 DNA reads TGTGCCAGTAGTATGAACAGGGACAATCAGCCCCAGCATTTT. It is translated as CASSMNRDNQPQHF. The whole variable domain, remainder taken from reference TRBV19 and TRBJ1-5, is DGGITQSPKYLFRKEGQNVTLSCEQNLNHDAMYWYRQDPGQGLRLIYYSQIVNDFQKGDIAEGYSVSREKKESFPLTVTSAQKNPTAFYLCASSMNRDNQPQHFGDGTRLSIL.

V usage is TRBV11-2 and J usage is TRBJ1-4, with TRBD1 matching 11 bases. The J segment lost 7 bases and the V segment lost 6 bases, leaving 13 bases of the junction unmatched. The CDR3 totals 17 residues. Germline V gene sequence: CDR1 SGHAT, CDR2 FQNNGV. CDR3 amino acids: CASRTGTGGFVSEKLFF. The CDR3 nucleotides read TGTGCCAGCAGAACCGGGACAGGGGGTTTTGTGAGTGAAAAACTGTTTTTT. Supplemented by reference TRBV11-2 and TRBJ1-4, the full variable domain reads EAGVAQSPRYKIIEKRQSVAFWCNPISGHATLYWYQQILGQGPKLLIQFQNNGVVDDSQLPKDRFSAERLKGVDSTLKIQPAKLEDSAVYLCASRTGTGGFVSEKLFFGSGTQLSVL.

This clonotype has more than one count but fewer than ten. The chain combines TRBV6-1 with TRBJ2-7; weak D call: TRBD2 (6 bases). This CDR3 has 15 amino acids. Germline V lookup: CDR1 MNHNS, CDR2 SASEGT. Trimming removed 1 base at V and 2 bases at J, with 12 bases between. Here the CDR3 reads CASSEVGDSTYEQYF. CDR3 in DNA: TGTGCCAGCAGTGAAGTGGGGGACTCCACCTACGAGCAGTACTTC.

V gene TRBV7-9 combines with J gene TRBJ1-3, with a tentative D call TRBD1 (5 bases). The germline V gene encodes CDR1 SEHNR and CDR2 FQNEAQ (reference sequence). V lost 2 bases and J lost 7, with 12 bases in between. The length of the CDR3 is 14 residues. The CDR3 here is CASSLQGVRNTIYF. Written as DNA, the CDR3 is TGTGCCAGCAGCTTACAGGGTGTAAGGAACACCATATATTTT.

This clonotype has only a few counts. The CDR3 sequence is CSARDSSRGRETQYF. CDR3 DNA: TGCAGTGCTAGAGATTCGAGCAGGGGGCGCGAGACCCAGTACTTC. The genes are TRBV20-1 and TRBJ2-5; TRBD1 aligns across 8 bases. Losses at the gene ends were 0 bases for V and 5 bases for J; bases not matched to a gene: 8. The CDR3 is made up of 15 amino acids. Germline V lookup: CDR1 DFQATT, CDR2 SNEGSKA (reference sequence).

This clonotype has ten or more counts. The chain uses TRBV4-2 and TRBJ1-1; 12 bases fit TRBD1. The CDR3 is 15 amino acids. CDR1 and CDR2 (germline): LGHNA, YNFKEQ. The junction had 3 bases not matched to a gene; V was cut back by 1 base and J by 6 bases. CDR3 coding DNA: TGTGCCAGCAGCCAAGCGGGACAGGGGGCCCCTGAAGCTTTCTTT. Protein product: CASSQAGQGAPEAFF.

V is TRBV29-1 and J is TRBJ1-1; TRBD1 might be the D (5 bases). The CDR3 loop spans 11 amino acids. In germline, CDR1 is SQVTM, CDR2 ANQGSEA. V lost 6 bases and J 8 bases, leaving 13 bases between the germline ends. The CDR3 DNA follows: TGCAGCGTCTATGGTCGGGGCGAAGCTTTCTTT. It encodes CSVYGRGEAFF.

The genes are TRBV7-2 and TRBJ1-3; the D gene is possibly TRBD1 (6 bases). Trimming left V 0 bases short and J 4 bases short, with 10 bases between. The germline V gene encodes CDR1 SGHTA and CDR2 FQGNSA. This CDR3 contains 15 residues. The DNA for the CDR3 is TGTGCCAGCAGCTTAGCGGTGGGGGCGGGAAACACCATATATTTT. Translation: CASSLAVGAGNTIYF.

This clonotype showed up just a few times. The genes are TRBV10-2 and TRBJ1-6, with TRBD1 identical over 7 bases. V was clipped by 2 bases and J by 9 bases; unmatched bases: 4. This CDR3 has 14 amino acids. The germline CDR1 and CDR2 sequences are WSHSY and SAAADI. This CDR3 is CASSEGQGVSPLHF. Here the CDR3 DNA reads TGCGCCAGCAGTGAGGGGCAGGGGGTTTCACCCCTCCACTTT.

This clonotype showed up just a few times. J is TRBJ1-2 and V is TRBV5-1; perhaps TRBD1 as D (5 bases). This CDR3 spans 15 amino acids. V gave up 3 bases and J gave up 6 bases, with 18 bases separating them. The germline CDR1 and CDR2 sequences are SGHRS and YFSETQ. DNA for the CDR3: TGCGCCAGCAGCTATCTATCACGGGGGAGGGATGGCTACACCTTC. It translates to CASSYLSRGRDGYTF.

The V and J genes are TRBV10-3 and TRBJ1-5; no clear D gene. The germline V and J ends were trimmed by 3 bases and 4 bases, with 4 bases remaining between them. The CDR3 spans 12 residues. The germline V gene has CDR1 ENHRY and CDR2 SYGVKD. In DNA, the CDR3 is TGTGCCATCAGTGACGGGAATCAGCCCCAGCATTTT. It translates to CAISDGNQPQHF.